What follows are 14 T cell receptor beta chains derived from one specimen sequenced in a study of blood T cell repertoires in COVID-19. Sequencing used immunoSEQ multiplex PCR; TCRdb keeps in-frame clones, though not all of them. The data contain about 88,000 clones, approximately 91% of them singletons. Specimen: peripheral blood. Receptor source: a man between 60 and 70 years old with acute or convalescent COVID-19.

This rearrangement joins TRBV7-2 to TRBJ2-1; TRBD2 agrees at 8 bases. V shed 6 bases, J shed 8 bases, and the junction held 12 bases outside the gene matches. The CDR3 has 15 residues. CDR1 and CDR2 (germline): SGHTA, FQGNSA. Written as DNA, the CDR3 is TGTGCCAGCAGTCTCGGGACTAGTAAAAACGATGAGCAGTTCTTC. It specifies CASSLGTSKNDEQFF.

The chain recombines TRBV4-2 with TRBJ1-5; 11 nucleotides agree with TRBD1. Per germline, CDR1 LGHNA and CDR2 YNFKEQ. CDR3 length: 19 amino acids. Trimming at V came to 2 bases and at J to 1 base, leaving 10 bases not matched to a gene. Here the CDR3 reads CASSQLGQGAIKSNQPQHF. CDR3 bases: TGTGCCAGCAGCCAATTAGGACAGGGGGCGATTAAGAGCAATCAGCCCCAGCATTTT.

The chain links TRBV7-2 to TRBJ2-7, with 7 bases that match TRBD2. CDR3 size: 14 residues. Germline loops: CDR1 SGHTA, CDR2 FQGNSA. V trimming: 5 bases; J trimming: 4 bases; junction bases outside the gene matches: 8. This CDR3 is CASSALAGEYEQYF. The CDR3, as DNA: TGTGCCAGCAGCGCGCTGGCGGGAGAATACGAGCAGTACTTC.

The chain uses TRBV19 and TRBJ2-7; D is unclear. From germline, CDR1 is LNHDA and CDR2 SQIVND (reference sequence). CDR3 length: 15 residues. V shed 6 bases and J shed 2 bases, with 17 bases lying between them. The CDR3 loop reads CASSPRGPKTYEQYF. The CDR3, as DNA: TGTGCCAGTAGCCCTCGCGGCCCGAAAACCTACGAGCAGTACTTC.

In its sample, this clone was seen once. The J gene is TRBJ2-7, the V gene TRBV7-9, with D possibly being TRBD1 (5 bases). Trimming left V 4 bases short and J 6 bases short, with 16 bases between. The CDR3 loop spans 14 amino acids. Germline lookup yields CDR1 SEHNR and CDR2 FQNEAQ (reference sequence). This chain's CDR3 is CASSSQGYSFEQYF. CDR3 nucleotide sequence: TGTGCCAGCAGCTCCCAGGGCTATTCTTTCGAGCAGTACTTC.

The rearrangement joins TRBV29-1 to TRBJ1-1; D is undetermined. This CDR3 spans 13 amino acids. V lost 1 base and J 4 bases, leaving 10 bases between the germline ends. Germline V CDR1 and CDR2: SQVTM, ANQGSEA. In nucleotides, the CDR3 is TGCAGCGTTGAAGCGGGTTTGCGCACTGAAGCTTTCTTT. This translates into CSVEAGLRTEAFF.

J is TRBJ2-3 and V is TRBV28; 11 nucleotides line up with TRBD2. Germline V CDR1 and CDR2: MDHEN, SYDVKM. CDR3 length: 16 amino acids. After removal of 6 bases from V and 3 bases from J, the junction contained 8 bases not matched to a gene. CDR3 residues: CASSPDLAGGTDTQYF. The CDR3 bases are TGTGCCAGCAGCCCCGATCTAGCGGGAGGAACAGATACGCAGTATTTT.

CDR3 in DNA: TGTGCCATCAGTGTAGAACAGGGGCACGAGCAGTACTTC. Protein: CAISVEQGHEQYF. The chain couples TRBV10-3 to TRBJ2-7, with TRBD1 matching 7 bases. The junction had 5 bases not matched to a gene; V was cut back by 4 bases and J by 5 bases. The CDR3 runs 13 residues. Germline CDR1 ENHRY, CDR2 SYGVKD.

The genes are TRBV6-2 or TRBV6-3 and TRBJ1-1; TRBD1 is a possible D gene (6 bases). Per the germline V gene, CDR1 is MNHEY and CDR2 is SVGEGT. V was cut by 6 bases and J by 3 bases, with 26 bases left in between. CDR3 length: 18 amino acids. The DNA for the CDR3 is TGTGCCAGCAGCCCTTATCCTGTGGGGGCCAGAAGGGACACTGAAGCTTTCTTT. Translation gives CASSPYPVGARRDTEAFF.

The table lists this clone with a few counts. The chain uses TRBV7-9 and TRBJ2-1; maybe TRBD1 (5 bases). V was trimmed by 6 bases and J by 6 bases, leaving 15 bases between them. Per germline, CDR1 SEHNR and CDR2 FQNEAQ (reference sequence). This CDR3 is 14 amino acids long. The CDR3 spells CASSGRTISNEQFF. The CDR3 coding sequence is TGTGCCAGCAGTGGAAGGACAATAAGCAATGAGCAGTTCTTC.

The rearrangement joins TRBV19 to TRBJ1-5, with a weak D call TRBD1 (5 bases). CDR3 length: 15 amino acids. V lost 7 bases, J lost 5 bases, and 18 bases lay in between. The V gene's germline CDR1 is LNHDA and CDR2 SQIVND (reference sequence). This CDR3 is CASKRGAEGYQPQHF. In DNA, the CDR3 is TGTGCCAGTAAAAGGGGCGCGGAGGGGTATCAGCCCCAGCATTTT. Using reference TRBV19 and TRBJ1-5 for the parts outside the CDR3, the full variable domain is DGGITQSPKYLFRKEGQNVTLSCEQNLNHDAMYWYRQDPGQGLRLIYYSQIVNDFQKGDIAEGYSVSREKKESFPLTVTSAQKNPTAFYLCASKRGAEGYQPQHFGDGTRLSIL.

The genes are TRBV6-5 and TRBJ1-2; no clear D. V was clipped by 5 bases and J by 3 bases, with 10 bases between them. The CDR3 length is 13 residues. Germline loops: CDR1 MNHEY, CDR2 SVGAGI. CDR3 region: CASSRSPDYGYTF. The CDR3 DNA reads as TGTGCCAGCAGTCGGTCCCCGGACTATGGCTACACCTTC.

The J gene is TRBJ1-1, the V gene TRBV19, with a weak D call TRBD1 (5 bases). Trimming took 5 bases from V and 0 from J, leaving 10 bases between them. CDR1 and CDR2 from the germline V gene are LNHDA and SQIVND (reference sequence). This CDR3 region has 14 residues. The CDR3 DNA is TGTGCCAGTAGTTACAGGAACATGAACACTGAAGCTTTCTTT. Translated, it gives CASSYRNMNTEAFF.

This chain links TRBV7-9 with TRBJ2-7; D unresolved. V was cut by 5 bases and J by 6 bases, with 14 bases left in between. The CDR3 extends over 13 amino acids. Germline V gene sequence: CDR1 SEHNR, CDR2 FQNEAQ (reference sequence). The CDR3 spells CASSDRSSGEQYF. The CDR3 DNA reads TGTGCCAGCAGCGATAGAAGTTCGGGCGAGCAGTACTTC. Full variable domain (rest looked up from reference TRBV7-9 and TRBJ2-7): DTGVSQNPRHKITKRGQNVTFRCDPISEHNRLYWYRQTLGQGPEFLTYFQNEAQLEKSRLLSDRFSAERPKGSFSTLEIQRTEQGDSAMYLCASSDRSSGEQYFGPGTRLTVT.